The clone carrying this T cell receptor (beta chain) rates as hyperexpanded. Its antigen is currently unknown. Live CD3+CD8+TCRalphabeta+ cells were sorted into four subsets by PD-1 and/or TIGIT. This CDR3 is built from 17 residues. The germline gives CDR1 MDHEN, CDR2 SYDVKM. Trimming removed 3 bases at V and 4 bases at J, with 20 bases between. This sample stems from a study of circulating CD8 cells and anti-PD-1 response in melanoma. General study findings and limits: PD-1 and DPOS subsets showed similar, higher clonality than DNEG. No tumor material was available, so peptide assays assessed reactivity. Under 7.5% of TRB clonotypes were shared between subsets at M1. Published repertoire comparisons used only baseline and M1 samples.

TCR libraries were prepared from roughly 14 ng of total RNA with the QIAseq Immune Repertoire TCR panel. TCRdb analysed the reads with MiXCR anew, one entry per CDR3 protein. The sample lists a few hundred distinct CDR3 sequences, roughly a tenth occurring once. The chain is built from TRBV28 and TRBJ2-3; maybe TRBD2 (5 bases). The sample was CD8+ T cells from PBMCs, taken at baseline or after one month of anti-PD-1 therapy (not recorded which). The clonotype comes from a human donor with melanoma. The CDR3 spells CASSFNSLDRGSDTQYF. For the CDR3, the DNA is TGTGCCAGCAGTTTCAACTCCCTCGATAGAGGGTCAGATACGCAGTATTTT. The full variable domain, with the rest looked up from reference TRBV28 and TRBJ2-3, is DVKVTQSSRYLVKRTGEKVFLECVQDMDHENMFWYRQDPGLGLRLIYFSYDVKMKEKGDIPEGYSVSREKKERFSLILESASTNQTSMYLCASSFNSLDRGSDTQYFGPGTRLTVL.